This TCR beta chain emerged from a study of T-cell reconstitution after alpha-beta-depleted transplantation in children (TCRdb year 2016). For the study in its entirety: Using TCR repertoire profiling, the study followed T-cell immune reconstitution in a quantitative way in children after TCRalphabeta/CD19-depleted allogeneic hematopoietic cell transplantation. Findings and caveats that apply to the study as a whole: The frequencies of hyperexpanded clones fell over the following months, and after one year, T-cell counts and TCRbeta diversity were mostly attributed to newly produced T cells. The apparently early alphabetaT-cell count recovery about two months after transplant was reportedly dependent on only several hundred rapidly expanded clones derived from non-depleted graft cells. In some patients, the high TCRbeta diversity seen at day 60 was put down to recipient T cells and intrathymic progenitors that had survived conditioning.

The sample's treatment or condition label, decoded: allogeneic hematopoietic cell transplantation with graft depleted of TCRalphabeta T cells and CD19 B cells. The transplant recipients were children given TCRalphabeta/CD19-depleted allogeneic hematopoietic cell grafts. There are a few counts of this clonotype. Its specific antigen is unknown. The sample holds no much larger clone one base away, and base qualities are not on file. V is cut by 2 bases and J by 2 bases, and the space between the germline ends is 25 bases. The CDR3 holds 19 amino acids from the cysteine to the phenylalanine. Only CDR3 DNA remains: 57 bases, in frame from the first base. The germline V gene encodes CDR1 SGHRS and CDR2 YFSETQ. The protocol used for the library was PCR. The sample was run on an Illumina HiSeq 2500. TCR libraries were prepared with molecular barcoding, using unique molecular identifiers to normalize TCRbeta repertoire quantification. The public reads were reprocessed in TCRdb via fastp at Q25 and MiXCR, keeping in-frame beta chains. When rows share a CDR3 protein, they turn into one entry using the most common DNA and genes. In this sample the table shows around 440,000 distinct CDR3 sequences, about 10% of which occur a single time. The ten largest clonotypes hold just over 2% of the sample.

The sequences come from PBMCs, collected before TCRalphabeta/CD19-depleted stem cell transplant. This TCR came from a child aged 2-9 years with inherited bone marrow failure, due to receive a stem cell transplant. The receptor chain draws on TRBV5-1 and TRBJ2-5, with TRBD2 as a weak D call on 6 bases. The DNA sequence follows: TGCGCCAGCAGCTTAACGGTTTCTTCTAGGGAGGAGGCTCAAGAGACCCAGTACTTC. It is translated as CASSLTVSSREEAQETQYF.